Here is one T cell receptor (beta chain) with its context. The data derive from a study of shared clonotypes between healthy human individuals. Genomic DNA of every subset was divided equally among multiple immunoSEQ plates. Produced via immunoSEQ multiplex PCR; TCRdb's table is partial and in-frame only. The repertoire has around 500,000 clones, 65% to 85% of them found once; the top ten carry 10% to 15%. V was shortened by 5 bases and J by 3 bases, with 8 bases between the two germline ends. The germline V gene has CDR1 MNHNS and CDR2 SASEGT. The CDR3 is made up of 13 amino acids. Sequencing input: PBMCs. The clonotype was recovered from a woman in her thirties or forties in good health. Some clones in this sample may be carry-over from other donors' samples. V usage is TRBV6-1 and J usage is TRBJ1-5, with D possibly TRBD1 on 5 matching bases. The CDR3 reads CASSPGPNQPQHF. The CDR3 DNA reads TGTGCCAGCAGTCCGGGGCCCAATCAGCCCCAGCATTTT.